The rows below give T cell receptor beta chains drawn from one sample of a study of blood T cell repertoires in COVID-19. The method was immunoSEQ multiplex PCR; TCRdb's version includes in-frame clones alone and lacks a portion of them. The repertoire includes approximately 67,000 clones, about 90% of them detected once, and approximately 7.5% sits in the top ten. The specimen sequenced was peripheral blood. These TCRs come from a human donor in a cohort sampled during active COVID-19. Both conserved end residues are part of each CDR3. Fields, in order: D gene, V gene, J gene, clone size, CDR3 protein, CDR3 DNA. The D gene is left open where the match is weak. Clone size, where shown, is once, few, many, or a class for clones that have expanded.

d_call: TRBD2; v_call: TRBV19; j_call: TRBJ2-7; clone_size: -; cdr3_aa: CASSTTSGRVHEQYF; cdr3_nt: TGTGCCAGTAGTACCACTAGCGGGAGGGTCCACGAGCAGTACTTC
d_call: TRBD1; v_call: TRBV27; j_call: TRBJ2-7; clone_size: once; cdr3_aa: CASSWQGATYF; cdr3_nt: TGTGCCAGCAGTTGGCAGGGGGCTACTTACTTC
d_call: TRBD1; v_call: TRBV7-9; j_call: TRBJ2-3; clone_size: -; cdr3_aa: CASSTTGGTGGTDTQYF; cdr3_nt: TGTGCCAGCAGCACCACCGGAGGGACAGGGGGTACAGATACGCAGTATTTT
d_call: TRBD1; v_call: TRBV28; j_call: TRBJ2-6; clone_size: once; cdr3_aa: CASRDRARGLSGANVLTF; cdr3_nt: TGTGCCAGCAGAGACAGGGCGAGGGGCCTCTCTGGGGCCAACGTCCTGACTTTC
d_call: -; v_call: TRBV20-1; j_call: TRBJ1-1; clone_size: -; cdr3_aa: CSAREHTEAFF; cdr3_nt: TGCAGTGCTAGGGAGCATACTGAAGCTTTCTTT
d_call: -; v_call: TRBV9; j_call: TRBJ1-6; clone_size: medium-sized; cdr3_aa: CASSTNVGVSGNSPLHF; cdr3_nt: TGTGCCAGCAGCACTAATGTCGGGGTGAGTGGTAATTCACCCCTCCACTTT
d_call: TRBD1; v_call: TRBV5-3; j_call: TRBJ2-5; clone_size: -; cdr3_aa: CARSSRQGAGKTQYF; cdr3_nt: TGTGCCAGAAGCTCCCGACAGGGGGCGGGAAAGACCCAGTACTTC
d_call: -; v_call: TRBV11-2; j_call: TRBJ2-2; clone_size: -; cdr3_aa: CASSLAPLVNTGELFF; cdr3_nt: TGTGCCAGCAGCTTAGCTCCACTAGTTAACACCGGGGAGCTGTTTTTT
d_call: TRBD1; v_call: TRBV7-9; j_call: TRBJ1-1; clone_size: few; cdr3_aa: CASSFPGQGTEAFF; cdr3_nt: TGTGCCAGCAGCTTCCCGGGACAGGGGACTGAAGCTTTCTTT
d_call: TRBD1; v_call: TRBV19; j_call: TRBJ2-4; clone_size: -; cdr3_aa: CASRMTGAGAKNIQYF; cdr3_nt: TGTGCCAGTAGAATGACAGGGGCCGGAGCCAAAAACATTCAGTACTTC
d_call: -; v_call: TRBV20-1; j_call: TRBJ1-2; clone_size: -; cdr3_aa: CSGGGGSGYTF; cdr3_nt: TGCAGCGGTGGGGGGGGCTCTGGCTACACCTTC
d_call: -; v_call: TRBV5-6; j_call: TRBJ1-1; clone_size: -; cdr3_aa: CASRTGYIVSDTEAFF; cdr3_nt: TGTGCCAGCAGGACAGGTTATATAGTCTCGGACACTGAAGCTTTCTTT
d_call: -; v_call: TRBV7-2; j_call: TRBJ2-1; clone_size: -; cdr3_aa: CASRGEDNEQFF; cdr3_nt: TGTGCCAGCAGAGGAGAAGACAATGAGCAGTTCTTC
d_call: TRBD1; v_call: TRBV12-3/TRBV12-4; j_call: TRBJ2-1; clone_size: -; cdr3_aa: CASTRQGRNEQFF; cdr3_nt: TGTGCCAGCACCCGACAGGGGCGAAATGAGCAGTTCTTC
d_call: -; v_call: TRBV7-3; j_call: TRBJ2-1; clone_size: -; cdr3_aa: CASSLTGRNEQFF; cdr3_nt: TGTGCCAGCAGCTTAACAGGCAGGAATGAGCAGTTCTTC
d_call: -; v_call: TRBV3-1/TRBV3-2; j_call: TRBJ1-5; clone_size: -; cdr3_aa: CASSQGSSGGDGWPQHF; cdr3_nt: TGTGCCAGCAGCCAAGGATCTTCGGGAGGGGACGGGTGGCCCCAGCATTTT
d_call: -; v_call: TRBV19; j_call: TRBJ1-5; clone_size: -; cdr3_aa: CASSIGLSDQPQHF; cdr3_nt: TGTGCCAGTAGTATTGGACTGAGTGACCAGCCCCAGCATTTT
d_call: TRBD1; v_call: TRBV9; j_call: TRBJ1-2; clone_size: -; cdr3_aa: CASSVAGTGIYGYTF; cdr3_nt: TGTGCCAGCAGCGTAGCAGGGACAGGAATCTATGGCTACACCTTC
d_call: -; v_call: TRBV21-1; j_call: TRBJ2-4; clone_size: -; cdr3_aa: CASSKLPSTKNIQYF; cdr3_nt: TGTGCCAGCAGCAAACTCCCAAGCACTAAAAACATTCAGTACTTC
d_call: -; v_call: TRBV18; j_call: TRBJ1-5; clone_size: -; cdr3_aa: CASSPRGGLSSNQPQHF; cdr3_nt: TGTGCCAGCTCACCGCGTGGGGGCCTATCTAGCAATCAGCCCCAGCATTTT
d_call: -; v_call: TRBV5-1; j_call: TRBJ2-7; clone_size: few; cdr3_aa: CASSFTGGSGGSSYEQYF; cdr3_nt: TGCGCCAGCAGCTTCACCGGGGGTAGCGGAGGGAGCTCCTACGAGCAGTACTTC
d_call: -; v_call: TRBV10-3; j_call: TRBJ1-2; clone_size: -; cdr3_aa: CAISDVSRLGYGYTF; cdr3_nt: TGTGCCATCAGTGATGTTTCCAGGCTGGGCTATGGCTACACCTTC
d_call: -; v_call: TRBV28; j_call: TRBJ1-4; clone_size: few; cdr3_aa: CASSYDRTQRGFF; cdr3_nt: TGTGCCAGCAGTTATGATAGAACCCAAAGGGGATTCTTT
d_call: TRBD2; v_call: TRBV7-6; j_call: TRBJ2-1; clone_size: once; cdr3_aa: CASSPAAGVSNNEQFF; cdr3_nt: TGTGCCAGCAGCCCCGCGGCGGGAGTCTCAAACAATGAGCAGTTCTTC
d_call: -; v_call: TRBV28; j_call: TRBJ2-2; clone_size: -; cdr3_aa: CASWTGVTGELFF; cdr3_nt: TGTGCCAGCTGGACGGGGGTCACCGGGGAGCTGTTTTTT
d_call: TRBD1; v_call: TRBV7-9; j_call: TRBJ1-1; clone_size: once; cdr3_aa: CASSLVRGLYTEAFF; cdr3_nt: TGTGCCAGCAGCTTGGTCAGGGGGCTTTACACTGAAGCTTTCTTT
d_call: -; v_call: TRBV5-1; j_call: TRBJ2-5; clone_size: -; cdr3_aa: CASSPNNAEQETQYF; cdr3_nt: TGCGCCAGCAGCCCAAATAATGCAGAACAGGAGACCCAGTACTTC
d_call: TRBD2; v_call: TRBV9; j_call: TRBJ2-7; clone_size: once; cdr3_aa: CASSVGGLAGELPYEQYF; cdr3_nt: TGTGCCAGCAGCGTTGGGGGACTAGCGGGCGAACTTCCATACGAGCAGTACTTC
d_call: -; v_call: TRBV28; j_call: TRBJ1-1; clone_size: -; cdr3_aa: CAGASPEDTEAFF; cdr3_nt: TGTGCCGGTGCTTCGCCGGAGGACACTGAAGCTTTCTTT
d_call: TRBD2; v_call: TRBV2; j_call: TRBJ2-2; clone_size: medium-sized; cdr3_aa: CASSSTSGDTGELFF; cdr3_nt: TGTGCCAGCAGCAGTACTAGCGGGGACACCGGGGAGCTGTTTTTT
d_call: TRBD2; v_call: TRBV7-2; j_call: TRBJ2-7; clone_size: -; cdr3_aa: CASSLLAGTPGEQYF; cdr3_nt: TGTGCCAGCAGCTTACTAGCGGGGACCCCTGGTGAGCAGTACTTC
d_call: TRBD2; v_call: TRBV30; j_call: TRBJ2-7; clone_size: -; cdr3_aa: CAWRKAGGQEQYF; cdr3_nt: TGTGCCTGGAGAAAGGCGGGAGGGCAGGAGCAGTACTTC
d_call: TRBD2; v_call: TRBV7-2; j_call: TRBJ2-1; clone_size: -; cdr3_aa: CASSLQGLAGEEQFF; cdr3_nt: TGTGCCAGCAGCTTACAAGGACTAGCGGGAGAGGAGCAGTTCTTC
d_call: -; v_call: TRBV6-5; j_call: TRBJ1-6; clone_size: -; cdr3_aa: CASSSYNSPLHF; cdr3_nt: TGTGCCAGCAGTTCTTATAATTCACCCCTCCACTTT
d_call: -; v_call: TRBV5-4; j_call: TRBJ1-2; clone_size: once; cdr3_aa: CASSPSTGANYGYTF; cdr3_nt: TGTGCCAGCAGCCCCTCGACAGGAGCTAACTATGGCTACACCTTC
d_call: TRBD2; v_call: TRBV9; j_call: TRBJ2-1; clone_size: -; cdr3_aa: CASNVAGSSYNEQFF; cdr3_nt: TGTGCCAGCAACGTAGCGGGGAGCTCCTACAATGAGCAGTTCTTC
d_call: -; v_call: TRBV24-1; j_call: TRBJ2-2; clone_size: few; cdr3_aa: CATSDPRGRTGELFF; cdr3_nt: TGTGCCACCAGTGACCCCAGGGGAAGGACCGGGGAGCTGTTTTTT
d_call: -; v_call: TRBV7-6; j_call: TRBJ1-5; clone_size: -; cdr3_aa: CASSLSPGISNQPQHF; cdr3_nt: TGTGCCAGCAGCTTATCCCCAGGGATAAGCAATCAGCCCCAGCATTTT
d_call: TRBD2; v_call: TRBV9; j_call: TRBJ2-5; clone_size: -; cdr3_aa: CASSVGQAGGQETQYF; cdr3_nt: TGTGCCAGCAGCGTAGGTCAAGCGGGGGGGCAAGAGACCCAGTACTTC
d_call: -; v_call: TRBV6-5; j_call: TRBJ2-1; clone_size: -; cdr3_aa: CASRRLDLYNEQFF; cdr3_nt: TGTGCCAGCAGAAGACTAGACCTTTACAATGAGCAGTTCTTC
d_call: -; v_call: TRBV30; j_call: TRBJ2-3; clone_size: -; cdr3_aa: CAWAGRDTDTQYF; cdr3_nt: TGTGCCTGGGCGGGCCGGGACACAGATACGCAGTATTTT
d_call: -; v_call: TRBV28; j_call: TRBJ1-4; clone_size: -; cdr3_aa: CASSAGTRNEKLFF; cdr3_nt: TGTGCCAGCAGTGCCGGGACTCGGAATGAAAAACTGTTTTTT